This T cell receptor (beta chain) was profiled in a study of control samples from healthy donors and cancer patients. The CDR3 length is 12 residues. CDR1 LNHDA and CDR2 SQIVND come from the germline V gene (reference sequence). Trimming stripped 3 bases from V and 8 bases from J, with 9 bases between. TCRdb's copy holds only in-frame clones and misses some; the assay was immunoSEQ multiplex PCR. The sample contains some 150,000 clones, 85% to 95% of which appear only once. The TCR sequence derives from a man aged 50 to 59 in good health. Sequenced: blood. The chain uses TRBV19 and TRBJ2-3, with a possible D match to TRBD2 (7 bases). CDR3 coding DNA: TGTGCCAGTAGTATCGGGGGGCGTACGCAGTATTTT. Residues: CASSIGGRTQYF.